These 30 T cell receptor beta chains were sequenced from one sample in a study of blood T cell repertoires in COVID-19. Produced via immunoSEQ multiplex PCR; TCRdb's table is partial and in-frame only. The data hold some 13,000 clones, with over 75% observed a single time. The sample comprised peripheral blood. All receptors derive from a human donor in a cohort sampled during active COVID-19.

The rearrangement joins TRBV7-6 to TRBJ1-1; D ambiguous. The germline gives CDR1 SGHVS, CDR2 FNYEAQ. The ends were cut back, 7 bases at V and 1 base at J, with 10 bases in the middle. The CDR3 length is 13 residues. CDR3 nucleotides: TGTGCCAGCACTCCCGGGAGGAACACTGAAGCTTTCTTT. This gives the protein CASTPGRNTEAFF.

This clone has only one observation. The chain recombines TRBV18 with TRBJ1-1; 9 bases are shared with TRBD1. Germline assignment: CDR1 KGHSH and CDR2 LQKENI. This CDR3 comprises 15 residues. V lost 0 bases, J lost 7 bases, and 6 bases stayed unmatched. CDR3 in amino acids: CASSPPGQGFSEAFF. The CDR3 nucleotides read TGTGCCAGCTCACCACCGGGACAGGGTTTCAGTGAAGCTTTCTTT.

This chain connects TRBV11-2 to TRBJ2-2; 8 positions agree with TRBD2. The V and J ends lost 5 bases and 5 bases, in that order; junction bases with no gene match: 7. Looked up from germline, CDR1 is SGHAT and CDR2 is FQNNGV. The CDR3 has 15 residues. The CDR3 loop reads CASSTKRERTGELFF. The CDR3, as DNA: TGTGCCAGCAGCACTAAGCGGGAGAGAACCGGGGAGCTGTTTTTT.

This clone came up once. The V gene is TRBV18, the J gene TRBJ2-7; 7 bases match TRBD2. With 0 bases clipped from V and 7 bases from J, the junction kept 6 bases outside the gene matches. The CDR3 is 14 residues long. Germline V gives CDR1 KGHSH, CDR2 LQKENI. The CDR3 reads CASSPPERGGEQYF. The CDR3 coding sequence is TGTGCCAGCTCACCACCGGAGCGGGGAGGAGAGCAGTACTTC.

The rearrangement joins TRBV27 to TRBJ1-6, with D hard to call. The CDR3 contains 15 residues. The V end lost 6 bases, the J end lost 0 bases, and 9 bases lay between the germline ends. Germline CDR1 is MNHEY and CDR2 is SMNVEV (reference sequence). CDR3: CASRPGSSYNSPLHF. The CDR3 nucleotides read TGTGCCAGCAGGCCAGGCAGCTCCTATAATTCACCCCTCCACTTT.

V is TRBV19 and J is TRBJ1-2, with D uncertain. The germline V gene encodes CDR1 LNHDA and CDR2 SQIVND (reference sequence). V lost 6 bases and J 4 bases, leaving 18 bases between the germline ends. CDR3 length equals 15 residues. CDR3 sequence (DNA): TGTGCCAGTAGCGCGGGAGGGCGCCCGTTCTATGGCTACACCTTC. This sequence encodes CASSAGGRPFYGYTF.

The chain is built from TRBV7-6 and TRBJ2-2; the match to TRBD2 covers 13 bases. This CDR3 contains 18 residues. The trim removed 1 base at V and 5 bases at J, leaving 7 bases unmatched. In germline, CDR1 is SGHVS, CDR2 FNYEAQ. The CDR3 DNA sequence: TGTGCCAGCAGCTTAGTGCCCCCGGGACTAGCGGGAACCGGGGAGCTGTTTTTT. Amino acid sequence: CASSLVPPGLAGTGELFF.

This chain connects TRBV6-4 to TRBJ2-3; no clear D. Deletions cut 0 bases from V and 1 base from J, with 8 bases between. This CDR3 is 15 amino acids long. Per the germline V gene, CDR1 is MRHNA and CDR2 is SNTAGT. The DNA of the CDR3 is TGTGCCAGCAGTGACTCGGGCAGACGCACAGATACGCAGTATTTT. Residues: CASSDSGRRTDTQYF.

This CDR3 reads CASSLAGHSDTIYF. For the CDR3, the DNA is TGTGCCAGCAGCTTAGCGGGCCATTCAGACACCATATATTTT. This sequence joins TRBV7-9 and TRBJ1-3; no definite D call. V lost 0 bases to trimming and J lost 8 bases, with 11 bases between them. The CDR3 contains 14 residues. The germline V gene encodes CDR1 SEHNR and CDR2 FQNEAQ (reference sequence).

This sequence joins TRBV28 and TRBJ1-5, with D unclear. V lost 1 base, J lost 5 bases, and 6 bases lay in between. Germline assignment: CDR1 MDHEN and CDR2 SYDVKM. The CDR3 loop spans 13 amino acids. The CDR3 DNA follows: TGTGCCAGCAGTTTATATCAGGATCAGCCCCAGCATTTT. Protein product: CASSLYQDQPQHF.

The rearrangement links TRBV11-1 to TRBJ2-7; TRBD2 matches 9 bases. J was trimmed by 4 bases and V by 7 bases; bases with no gene match: 8. Germline V gene data show CDR1 as SGHAT and CDR2 as FQDESV (reference sequence). This CDR3 contains 14 residues. The CDR3 nucleotides are TGTGCCAGCAAGATTCTAGCGGGAAGTTACGAGCAGTACTTC. This codes for CASKILAGSYEQYF.

The chain employs TRBV28 and TRBJ2-2; 7 positions agree with TRBD2. The V gene end was trimmed by 3 bases and the J gene end by 2 bases; junction bases not matched to a gene: 3. The CDR3 sequence is 15 residues long. Germline V CDR1 and CDR2: MDHEN, SYDVKM. CDR3 loop: CASSFRLANTGELFF. CDR3 nucleotide sequence: TGTGCCAGCAGTTTCCGACTAGCTAACACCGGGGAGCTGTTTTTT. The variable domain in full, completed from reference TRBV28 and TRBJ2-2, reads DVKVTQSSRYLVKRTGEKVFLECVQDMDHENMFWYRQDPGLGLRLIYFSYDVKMKEKGDIPEGYSVSREKKERFSLILESASTNQTSMYLCASSFRLANTGELFFGEGSRLTVL.

The chain recombines TRBV10-2 with TRBJ2-7; 7 positions agree with TRBD2. CDR1 is WSHSY, CDR2 SAAADI, per germline. V dropped 4 bases and J dropped 2; count of bases not matched to a gene: 2. The CDR3 contains 13 residues. The DNA for the CDR3 is TGCGCCAGCAGTGTGACTAGCCCCTACGAGCAGTACTTC. It is translated as CASSVTSPYEQYF.

J is TRBJ1-2 and V is TRBV6-5; D gene uncertain. The germline gives CDR1 MNHEY, CDR2 SVGAGI. V lost 6 bases to trimming and J lost 0 bases, with 5 bases between them. The CDR3 consists of 12 residues. CDR3 coding DNA: TGTGCCAGCAGCCCGGCTAACTATGGCTACACCTTC. This translates into CASSPANYGYTF.

The chain recombines TRBV5-1 with TRBJ2-1; 11 nucleotides align to TRBD1. Unmatched junction bases numbered 15, after V lost 3 bases and J lost 1 base. This CDR3 has 20 residues. CDR1 and CDR2 (germline): SGHRS, YFSETQ. CDR3: CASSWPSGTGGSRSYNEQFF. Here the CDR3 DNA reads TGCGCCAGCAGCTGGCCCTCCGGGACAGGGGGTTCCAGATCCTACAATGAGCAGTTCTTC.

This chain uses TRBV19 with TRBJ2-5; 7 nucleotides line up with TRBD1. Trimming removed 7 bases from V and 4 bases from J; junction bases left unmatched: 18. The CDR3 loop spans 17 amino acids. Germline lookup yields CDR1 LNHDA and CDR2 SQIVND (reference sequence). CDR3 DNA sequence: TGTGCCAGTAACTCCCCTGCGAGAGGGGGCGAAGGAGAGACCCAGTACTTC. Protein: CASNSPARGGEGETQYF.

This rearrangement joins TRBV5-1 to TRBJ2-3, with D possibly matching TRBD2 (6 bases). This CDR3 has 14 residues. Germline V gives CDR1 SGHRS, CDR2 YFSETQ. V lost 6 bases to trimming and J lost 0 bases, with 11 bases between them. The CDR3, as DNA: TGCGCCAGCACCGGCAGCGGGAGCACAGATACGCAGTATTTT. Translated, it gives CASTGSGSTDTQYF.

The chain uses TRBV5-1 and TRBJ2-1; no definite D call. The CDR3 is made up of 14 amino acids. V gave up 0 bases and J gave up 9 bases, with 13 bases separating them. Per germline, CDR1 SGHRS and CDR2 YFSETQ. CDR3 nucleotide sequence: TGCGCCAGCAGCTTGGCGACTCCTGGTGGTGAGCAGTTCTTC. It is translated as CASSLATPGGEQFF. Filled out from reference TRBV5-1 and TRBJ2-1, the complete variable domain reads KAGVTQTPRYLIKTRGQQVTLSCSPISGHRSVSWYQQTPGQGLQFLFEYFSETQRNKGNFPGRFSGRQFSNSRSEMNVSTLELGDSALYLCASSLATPGGEQFFGPGTRLTVL.

V usage is TRBV27 and J usage is TRBJ2-3; possibly TRBD2 for D (5 bases). Germline loops: CDR1 MNHEY, CDR2 SMNVEV (reference sequence). This CDR3 has 15 amino acids. Deletions cut 3 bases from V and 6 bases from J, with 16 bases between. The CDR3 loop reads CASSFLRLPPDTQYF. CDR3 sequence (DNA): TGTGCCAGCAGTTTTTTGCGACTACCCCCGGATACGCAGTATTTT.

V is TRBV28 and J is TRBJ1-4, with D possibly matching TRBD1 (6 bases). CDR3 length: 15 residues. Per germline, CDR1 MDHEN and CDR2 SYDVKM. Trimming took off 5 bases at V and 8 bases at J, with 18 bases between the two ends. The CDR3 sequence: CASSGPGDAEEKLFF. CDR3 DNA: TGTGCCAGCAGTGGACCAGGGGACGCGGAGGAAAAACTGTTTTTT.

Here the CDR3 DNA reads TGTGCCAGCAGCTTAGATAATTCCTATGGCTACACCTTC. This codes for CASSLDNSYGYTF. The chain links TRBV7-2 to TRBJ1-2, with D uncertain. The CDR3 is 13 residues long. The germline gives CDR1 SGHTA, CDR2 FQGNSA. Trimming cost V 1 base and J 4 bases, with 7 bases left between them.

The chain recombines TRBV14 with TRBJ1-2; perhaps TRBD1 as D (5 bases). Germline-derived CDR1 and CDR2 are SGHDN and FVKESK. The CDR3 has 14 residues. The germline V and J ends were trimmed by 1 base and 4 bases, with 10 bases remaining between them. The CDR3 coding sequence is TGTGCCAGCAGCCAAGTGGAGGGACCCTATGGCTACACCTTC. This codes for CASSQVEGPYGYTF.

The gene calls are TRBV5-1 and TRBJ2-5; D uncertain. The CDR3 has 16 residues. Germline-derived CDR1 and CDR2 are SGHRS and YFSETQ. Trimming left V 1 base short and J 2 bases short, with 15 bases between. The CDR3 coding sequence is TGCGCCAGCAGCTTGTCCCCGGGTCCCCGTCAAGAGACCCAGTACTTC. Translated, it gives CASSLSPGPRQETQYF.

The chain recombines TRBV19 with TRBJ2-1; 8 bases are a match to TRBD2. CDR1 and CDR2 (germline): LNHDA, SQIVND (reference sequence). The J segment lost 0 bases and the V segment lost 5 bases, leaving 6 bases of the junction unmatched. The CDR3 spans 16 residues. CDR3 sequence reads: CASSRLAGGSYNEQFF. The CDR3 nucleotides read TGTGCCAGTAGTCGCCTGGCGGGAGGCTCCTACAATGAGCAGTTCTTC.

V usage is TRBV7-3 and J usage is TRBJ1-6, with D tentatively TRBD1 (6 bases). Trimming removed 2 bases from V and 5 bases from J, with 13 bases in between. The CDR3 has 16 residues. Germline V gene lookup returns CDR1 SGHTA and CDR2 FQGTGA. The CDR3 DNA reads TGTGCCAGCAGCTTATTTTCCCAGGGGAATAATTCACCCCTCCACTTT. Its protein is CASSLFSQGNNSPLHF. Variable domain in full (rest from reference TRBV7-3 and TRBJ1-6): GAGVSQTPSNKVTEKGKYVELRCDPISGHTALYWYRQSLGQGPEFLIYFQGTGAADDSGLPNDRFFAVRPEGSVSTLKIQRTERGDSAVYLCASSLFSQGNNSPLHFGNGTRLTVT.

V usage is TRBV11-2 and J usage is TRBJ2-7; D is undetermined. V was clipped by 5 bases and J by 5 bases, with 10 bases between them. This CDR3 spans 12 amino acids. CDR1 is SGHAT and CDR2 is FQNNGV in the germline V gene. The CDR3 loop reads CASSPLSNEQYF. The CDR3 DNA is TGTGCCAGCAGCCCCCTATCGAACGAGCAGTACTTC.

This clone was counted once. The chain joins TRBV4-1 to TRBJ2-7; 8 bases map to TRBD2. The V gene end was trimmed by 4 bases and the J gene end by 4 bases; junction bases not matched to a gene: 9. Germline V CDR1 and CDR2: MGHRA, YSYEKL. The CDR3 is 15 residues long. The CDR3 here is CASSPGPGLEYEQYF. The CDR3 DNA follows: TGCGCCAGCAGCCCGGGTCCGGGACTAGAATACGAGCAGTACTTC.

The chain has TRBV3-1 (or the pseudogene TRBV3-2) and TRBJ2-2; D is unresolved. The CDR3 consists of 14 residues. Trimming took 6 bases from V and 0 from J, leaving 8 bases between them. Germline V gene sequence: CDR1 LGHDT, CDR2 YNNKEL (reference sequence). The CDR3 nucleotides are TGTGCCAGCAGTCCGACACCGAACACCGGGGAGCTGTTTTTT. It encodes CASSPTPNTGELFF.

V and J are TRBV2 and TRBJ2-7, with D unclear. Germline CDR1 reads SNHLY; CDR2 reads FYNNEI. Trimming left V 4 bases short and J 3 bases short, with 7 bases between. The CDR3 is 12 residues long. CDR3 in amino acids: CASSAQDYEQYF. DNA of the CDR3: TGTGCCAGCAGTGCACAAGACTACGAGCAGTACTTC.

This chain links TRBV7-2 with TRBJ1-5; D unresolved. V was trimmed by 1 base and J by 3 bases, leaving 4 bases between them. The CDR3 has 13 residues. Germline CDR1 and CDR2: SGHTA and FQGNSA. CDR3 sequence: CASSLDFNQPQHF. Here the CDR3 DNA reads TGTGCCAGCAGCTTAGACTTCAATCAGCCCCAGCATTTT.